Described below is a single TCR beta chain sequence and its context. Many counts were recorded for this clonotype. What antigen it recognizes has not been identified. No per-base quality is available; no much larger clone lies one base away. The data belong to a study of early T cells in non-severe SARS-CoV-2 infection (dated by TCRdb to the early 2020s). Broadly, across the study: TCR sequencing used bulk RNA from unsorted whole blood, so alpha and beta chains could not be paired.

The paper as a whole reports these results and caveats: VDJdb matching was skewed toward anti-spike CD8 responses and likely underestimated virus-specific expansions by missing private and CD4 specificities.

Libraries were constructed by 5' RACE. The reads were generated on a NextSeq 500. In the TCR library protocol, unique molecular identifiers were attached to individual cDNA molecules to correct for PCR bias and sequencing error. TCR alpha and beta chains were both sequenced, and the abundances of alpha and beta sequences in each sample were closely correlated with each other. The authors processed their data as follows. V gene, J gene and CDR3 annotation of TCR sequences was performed with Decombinator V4. TCRs were defined as expanded if a significant change between any two time points was detected under a Poisson model with p below 0.0001. TCR abundances were normalised to the total number of TCRs sequenced in each sample and reported as counts per million. TRAV1-2 paired with TRAJ12, TRAJ20 or TRAJ33 defined MAIT TCRs, while TRAV10 paired with TRAJ18 defined iNKT TCRs. VDJdb, accessed on 1 November 2021, was searched for TCRs annotated for CMV, EBV and SARS-CoV-2, and TCRs annotated for more than one antigen were excluded. The public sequencing data were trimmed at Q25 with fastp and processed into clonotypes with MiXCR by TCRdb, which kept only in-frame beta chains. CDR3 protein duplicates are merged, each entry listing the most common genes and DNA. TCRdb's processing, not the authors' own work, is the source of the V and J calls. The sample records 30,000 or so distinct CDR3 sequences, about 7% of which are singletons. Approximately 4.1% of the sample comes from the top ten.

This was a case-control study nested in a cohort of healthcare workers in London, UK, who had nasopharyngeal swab PCR tests and blood samples taken every week. Healthcare workers were enrolled in the week of the UK lockdown, from 23 to 31 March 2020, and were followed every week for up to roughly 15 weeks. Inclusive of the bounding cysteine and phenylalanine, the CDR3 is 14 residues long. CDR3 DNA only is kept here, 42 bases in frame from base 1. Germline trimming amounts to 7 bases on V and 5 bases on J, with 10 as the count of junction bases outside the gene matches. CDR1 and CDR2, looked up from the germline V gene, are SQVTM and ANQGSEA.

This TCR was sampled from an adult who was a healthcare worker with PCR-confirmed SARS-CoV-2 infection or an uninfected control (not recorded which). The chain links TRBV29-1 with TRBJ2-1; TRBD2 matches 8 bases in the middle. Source material: whole blood. The DNA is TGCAGCGGGGAAGGGACTAGTATCCACAATGAGCAGTTCTTC. Its protein reads: CSGEGTSIHNEQFF.